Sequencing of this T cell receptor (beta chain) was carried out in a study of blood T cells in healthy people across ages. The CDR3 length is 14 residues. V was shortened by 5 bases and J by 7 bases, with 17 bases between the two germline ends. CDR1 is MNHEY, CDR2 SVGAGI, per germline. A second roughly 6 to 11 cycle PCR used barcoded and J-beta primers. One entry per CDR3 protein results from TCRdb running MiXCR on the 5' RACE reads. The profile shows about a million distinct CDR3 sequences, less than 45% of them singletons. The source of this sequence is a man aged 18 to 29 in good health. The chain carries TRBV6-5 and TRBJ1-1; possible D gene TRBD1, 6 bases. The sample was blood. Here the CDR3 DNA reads TGTGCCAGCAGTGCCCCGGACAGACCAGTTGAAGCTTTCTTT. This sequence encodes CASSAPDRPVEAFF.